These 24 T cell receptor beta chains share one sample of origin, sequenced in a study of cytomegalovirus exposure and HLA in healthy donors. Using immunoSEQ multiplex PCR, the repertoire was profiled, and TCRdb retains in-frame clones only, with some absent. The sample has roughly 120,000 clones; about 82% are singletons. Sequenced sample: PBMCs. The source of these receptors is a man younger than 35 in good health and CMV-seronegative.

CDR3 sequence: CASRTGNQPQHF. In DNA, the CDR3 is TGTGCCAGCCGGACAGGGAATCAGCCCCAGCATTTT. The genes are TRBV19 and TRBJ1-5, with 8 bases aligning to TRBD1. The germline V gene has CDR1 LNHDA and CDR2 SQIVND (reference sequence). This CDR3 has 12 residues. The V and J ends lost 9 bases and 4 bases, in that order; junction bases with no gene match: 2.

The chain is built from TRBV7-6 and TRBJ1-6; perhaps TRBD1 as D (6 bases). Trimming stripped 6 bases from V and 8 bases from J, with 17 bases between. In germline, CDR1 is SGHVS, CDR2 FNYEAQ. The CDR3 has 15 amino acids. CDR3 residues: CASRLKTGLDSPLHF. The CDR3 bases are TGTGCCAGCAGACTGAAAACAGGGTTGGATTCACCCCTCCACTTT.

This clone was seen more than once but under ten times. This chain joins TRBV6-6 and TRBJ2-7; possibly TRBD1 for D (7 bases). Between the trimmed V and J ends, which lost 6 bases and 2 bases, there was a span of 14 bases. The CDR3 covers 14 residues. The germline V gene has CDR1 MNHNY and CDR2 SVGAGI (reference sequence). For the CDR3, the DNA is TGTGCCAGCAGAGAATCAGGGGGGACCTACGAGCAGTACTTC. It yields the protein CASRESGGTYEQYF.

The chain links TRBV13 to TRBJ2-7; the match to TRBD2 covers 8 bases. The CDR3 totals 13 residues. V shed 3 bases, J shed 6 bases, and the junction held 4 bases outside the gene matches. Germline lookup yields CDR1 PRHDT and CDR2 FYEKMQ (reference sequence). The DNA for the CDR3 is TGTGCCAGCAGCTTGGGACTAGAGCTCGAGCAGTACTTC. Its protein is CASSLGLELEQYF.

In its sample, this clone was seen once. V and J are TRBV7-6 and TRBJ2-1, with TRBD2 matching over 14 bases. This CDR3 contains 16 residues. The V and J ends lost 3 bases and 6 bases, in that order; junction bases with no gene match: 4. The V gene's germline CDR1 is SGHVS and CDR2 FNYEAQ. CDR3 sequence reads: CASSFRLAGGINEQFF. In nucleotides, the CDR3 is TGTGCCAGCAGCTTTAGACTAGCGGGGGGGATCAATGAGCAGTTCTTC.

The CDR3 is CASSLGGGTGVKDTEAFF. CDR3 DNA sequence: TGTGCCAGCAGCTTAGGAGGCGGGACAGGGGTCAAAGACACTGAAGCTTTCTTT. The V gene is TRBV13, the J gene TRBJ1-1, with 10 bases aligning to TRBD1. The trim removed 0 bases at V and 3 bases at J, leaving 10 bases unmatched. CDR3 length equals 18 residues. Germline V CDR1 and CDR2: PRHDT, FYEKMQ (reference sequence).

The chain couples TRBV27 to TRBJ1-5; D uncertain. CDR3 length: 13 residues. The germline V gene encodes CDR1 MNHEY and CDR2 SMNVEV (reference sequence). V was shortened by 6 bases and J by 1 base, with 7 bases between the two germline ends. CDR3 amino acids: CASRELSNQPQHF. Written as DNA, the CDR3 is TGTGCCAGCAGAGAACTAAGCAATCAGCCCCAGCATTTT.

The V call is TRBV2, the J call TRBJ2-3; D uncertain. In germline, CDR1 is SNHLY, CDR2 FYNNEI. The V end was cut by 4 bases, the J end by 4 bases, with 9 bases between. There are 13 residues in the CDR3. The CDR3 loop is CASSGDFPDTQYF. In DNA, the CDR3 is TGTGCCAGCAGTGGTGACTTTCCAGATACGCAGTATTTT.

This chain uses TRBV5-1 with TRBJ2-5; the match to TRBD2 covers 8 bases. The CDR3 runs 15 residues. CDR1 is SGHRS and CDR2 is YFSETQ in the germline V gene. Losses at the gene ends were 4 bases for V and 4 bases for J; bases not matched to a gene: 9. The CDR3 reads CASSPLAAGGETQYF. CDR3 sequence (DNA): TGCGCCAGCAGCCCACTAGCGGCCGGGGGAGAGACCCAGTACTTC.

The chain recombines TRBV6-6 with TRBJ2-4; 8 nucleotides line up with TRBD2. CDR1 is MNHNY and CDR2 is SVGAGI in the germline V gene (reference sequence). The trim removed 2 bases at V and 1 base at J, leaving 1 base unmatched. CDR3 length: 15 amino acids. CDR3 residues: CASSYGGGAKNIQYF. For the CDR3, the DNA is TGTGCCAGCAGTTACGGCGGGGGGGCCAAAAACATTCAGTACTTC.

The chain carries TRBV7-2 and TRBJ2-2, with TRBD1 matching over 8 bases. The germline CDR1 and CDR2 sequences are SGHTA and FQGNSA. The junction had 6 bases not matched to a gene; V was cut back by 0 bases and J by 0 bases. The CDR3 runs 18 residues. DNA of the CDR3: TGTGCCAGCAGCTTAGCATTGTGGGACAGGACGAACACCGGGGAGCTGTTTTTT. Translated: CASSLALWDRTNTGELFF.

This clone was observed a few times. This chain connects TRBV6-5 to TRBJ1-2; 7 positions match TRBD1. Germline-derived CDR1 and CDR2 are MNHEY and SVGAGI. The J segment lost 5 bases and the V segment lost 6 bases, leaving 9 bases of the junction unmatched. The CDR3 is 14 amino acids. The CDR3 nucleotides read TGTGCCAGCAGCCCCGCAGGGGGAAGTTATGGCTACACCTTC. Its translation is CASSPAGGSYGYTF.

This sequence joins TRBV30 and TRBJ1-5; no firm D call. This CDR3 is built from 14 residues. CDR1 is GTSNPN and CDR2 is SVGIG in the germline V gene (reference sequence). V lost 0 bases and J lost 4, with 10 bases in between. The CDR3 spells CAWSVLAGNQPQHF. CDR3 nucleotide sequence: TGTGCCTGGAGTGTATTAGCGGGAAATCAGCCCCAGCATTTT.

The chain is built from TRBV4-2 and TRBJ2-7, with a possible D match to TRBD1 (6 bases). The V end lost 2 bases, the J end lost 2 bases, and 13 bases lay between the germline ends. Germline assignment: CDR1 LGHNA and CDR2 YNFKEQ. The CDR3 sequence is 15 residues long. CDR3 nucleotide sequence: TGTGCCAGCAGCCAAACGGACAGCGAAACCTACGAGCAGTACTTC. Protein product: CASSQTDSETYEQYF.

This chain uses TRBV6-5 with TRBJ2-2; D might be TRBD1 (6 bases). The germline V and J ends were trimmed by 0 bases and 5 bases, with 13 bases remaining between them. The CDR3 length is 16 residues. The germline V gene has CDR1 MNHEY and CDR2 SVGAGI. CDR3 nucleotides: TGTGCCAGCAGTTACTCAGGGGGTACGGGGACCGGGGAGCTGTTTTTT. This gives the protein CASSYSGGTGTGELFF.

The rearrangement links TRBV7-2 to TRBJ2-5; D possibly corresponds to TRBD1 (7 bases). From germline, CDR1 is SGHTA and CDR2 FQGNSA. The CDR3 has 15 amino acids. The V end was cut by 4 bases, the J end by 5 bases, with 17 bases between. This CDR3 is CASSSGDSLRETQYF. DNA for the CDR3: TGTGCCAGCAGCTCGGGGGACAGCCTCAGGGAGACCCAGTACTTC.

This clone came up once. The rearrangement joins TRBV7-9 to TRBJ2-2; 7 nucleotides line up with TRBD1. The V segment lost 1 base and the J segment 3 bases; nucleotides outside the gene matches: 2. This CDR3 region has 15 residues. Germline CDR1 reads SEHNR; CDR2 reads FQNEAQ (reference sequence). DNA for the CDR3: TGTGCCAGCAGCTTAGAGGGGGCGGACACCGGGGAGCTGTTTTTT. Protein: CASSLEGADTGELFF.

The chain links TRBV7-9 to TRBJ1-6; 10 nucleotides match TRBD1. The CDR3 has 15 residues. Germline V gene sequence: CDR1 SEHNR, CDR2 FQNEAQ (reference sequence). V lost 5 bases, J lost 4 bases, and 2 bases stayed unmatched. The CDR3 loop reads CASSRDRGYNSPLHF. The CDR3 DNA follows: TGTGCCAGCAGCCGGGACAGGGGATATAATTCACCCCTCCACTTT.

The chain joins TRBV18 to TRBJ1-1, with D possibly being TRBD1 (6 bases). The V and J ends lost 4 bases and 3 bases respectively, with 15 bases between them. The CDR3 runs to 15 residues. CDR1 KGHSH and CDR2 LQKENI come from the germline V gene. The CDR3 here is CASSLRADSYTEAFF. The CDR3 DNA sequence: TGTGCCAGCTCACTAAGAGCGGACAGCTACACTGAAGCTTTCTTT.

The rearrangement uses TRBV30 and TRBJ1-1; possible D gene TRBD1, 5 bases. V was clipped by 2 bases and J by 4 bases, with 11 bases between them. The CDR3 has 13 amino acids. CDR1 is GTSNPN, CDR2 SVGIG, per germline (reference sequence). The CDR3 loop reads CAWSPGGSTEAFF. In DNA, the CDR3 is TGTGCCTGGAGTCCGGGGGGGAGCACTGAAGCTTTCTTT.

This sequence joins TRBV4-2 and TRBJ2-3; TRBD2 matches 12 bases. The CDR3 length is 17 residues. Losses at the gene ends were 1 base for V and 4 bases for J; bases not matched to a gene: 6. CDR1 and CDR2 from the germline V gene are LGHNA and YNFKEQ. The CDR3 loop reads CASSQALAGGRADTQYF. The CDR3 nucleotides are TGTGCCAGCAGCCAAGCGCTAGCGGGAGGGCGGGCAGATACGCAGTATTTT.

The chain combines TRBV6-1 with TRBJ2-5; perhaps TRBD1 as D (6 bases). Trimming removed 8 bases from V and 5 bases from J, with 12 bases in between. CDR1 MNHNS and CDR2 SASEGT come from the germline V gene. The CDR3 runs 12 residues. The CDR3 sequence is CASPGVSETQYF. The CDR3 region has the DNA TGTGCCAGCCCAGGGGTGTCGGAGACCCAGTACTTC.

The V call is TRBV11-2, the J call TRBJ2-1, with 7 bases matching TRBD2. Trimming cost V 5 bases and J 8 bases; bases outside gene matches: 6. Germline-derived CDR1 and CDR2 are SGHAT and FQNNGV. CDR3 length: 13 residues. CDR3 in DNA: TGTGCCAGCAGCGCGCGACTAGCCCATGAGCAGTTCTTC. This codes for CASSARLAHEQFF.

The chain links TRBV9 to TRBJ2-1; 7 bases fit TRBD2. The CDR3 has 14 amino acids. Germline V gene sequence: CDR1 SGDLS, CDR2 YYNGEE. V was pared by 3 bases and J by 8 bases, with 8 bases of the junction left unmatched. This CDR3 reads CASSAGLVPHEQFF. The CDR3, as DNA: TGTGCCAGCAGCGCCGGACTAGTACCGCATGAGCAGTTCTTC.